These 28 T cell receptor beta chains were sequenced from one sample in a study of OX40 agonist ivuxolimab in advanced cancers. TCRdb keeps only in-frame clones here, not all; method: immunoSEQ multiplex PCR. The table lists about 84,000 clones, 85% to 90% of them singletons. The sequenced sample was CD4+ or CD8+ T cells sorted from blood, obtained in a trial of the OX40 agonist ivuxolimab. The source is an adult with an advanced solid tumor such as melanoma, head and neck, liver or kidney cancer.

CDR3 region: CASSQGSWIPANTEAFF. The CDR3 coding sequence is TGTGCCAGCAGCCAAGGGTCGTGGATTCCTGCGAACACTGAAGCTTTCTTT. The chain uses TRBV14 and TRBJ1-1; D gene unclear. This CDR3 contains 17 residues. Deletions cut 1 base from V and 1 base from J, with 16 bases between. Germline lookup yields CDR1 SGHDN and CDR2 FVKESK.

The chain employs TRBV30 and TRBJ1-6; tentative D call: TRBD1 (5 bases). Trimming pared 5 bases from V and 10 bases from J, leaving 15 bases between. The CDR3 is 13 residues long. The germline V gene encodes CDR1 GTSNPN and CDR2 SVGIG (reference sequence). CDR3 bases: TGTGCCTGGGACTGGGGGTCCGGGTCACCCCTCCACTTT. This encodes CAWDWGSGSPLHF.

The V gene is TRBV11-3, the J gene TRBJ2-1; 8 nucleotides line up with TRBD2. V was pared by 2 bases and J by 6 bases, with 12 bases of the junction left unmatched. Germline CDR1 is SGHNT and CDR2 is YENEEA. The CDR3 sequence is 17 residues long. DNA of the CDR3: TGTGCCAGCAGCTTACTCGGGGGCGCGGGAGGCCGCAATGAGCAGTTCTTC. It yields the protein CASSLLGGAGGRNEQFF.

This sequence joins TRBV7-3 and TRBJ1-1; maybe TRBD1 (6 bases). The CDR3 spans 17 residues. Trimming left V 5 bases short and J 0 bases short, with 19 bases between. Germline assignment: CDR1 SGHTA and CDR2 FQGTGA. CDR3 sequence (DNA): TGTGCCAGCAGCCACAAGGGGGGAAGGGCCTTGAACACTGAAGCTTTCTTT. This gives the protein CASSHKGGRALNTEAFF.

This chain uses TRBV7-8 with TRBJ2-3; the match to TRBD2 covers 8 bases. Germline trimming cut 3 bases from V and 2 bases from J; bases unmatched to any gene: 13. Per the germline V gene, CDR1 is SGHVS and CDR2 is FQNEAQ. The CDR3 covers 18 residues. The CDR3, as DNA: TGTGCCAGCAGCTTGCCCCGTATGGCGGGAGGCTTCACAGATACGCAGTATTTT. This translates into CASSLPRMAGGFTDTQYF.

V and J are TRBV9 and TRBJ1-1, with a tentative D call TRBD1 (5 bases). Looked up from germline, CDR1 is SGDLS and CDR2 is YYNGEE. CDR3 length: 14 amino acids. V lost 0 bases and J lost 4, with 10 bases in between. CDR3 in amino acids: CASSVGGLGTEAFF. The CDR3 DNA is TGTGCCAGCAGCGTAGGGGGCCTTGGCACTGAAGCTTTCTTT.

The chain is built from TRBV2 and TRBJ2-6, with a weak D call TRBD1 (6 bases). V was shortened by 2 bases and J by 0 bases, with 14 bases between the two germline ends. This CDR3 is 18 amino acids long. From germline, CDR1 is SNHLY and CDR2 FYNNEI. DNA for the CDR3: TGTGCCAGCAGTGAACGGGGTACAGGGCTCTCTGGGGCCAACGTCCTGACTTTC. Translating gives CASSERGTGLSGANVLTF. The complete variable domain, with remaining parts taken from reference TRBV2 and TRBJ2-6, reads EPEVTQTPSHQVTQMGQEVILRCVPISNHLYFYWYRQILGQKVEFLVSFYNNEISEKSEIFDDQFSVERPDGSNFTLKIRSTKLEDSAMYFCASSERGTGLSGANVLTFGAGSRLTVL.

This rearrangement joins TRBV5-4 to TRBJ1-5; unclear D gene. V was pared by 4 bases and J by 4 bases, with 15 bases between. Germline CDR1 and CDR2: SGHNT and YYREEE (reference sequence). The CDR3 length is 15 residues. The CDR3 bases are TGTGCCAGCAGCACCGAGTTAGGAGGTAATCAGCCCCAGCATTTT. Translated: CASSTELGGNQPQHF. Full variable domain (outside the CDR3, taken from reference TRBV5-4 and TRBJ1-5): ETGVTQSPTHLIKTRGQQVTLRCSSQSGHNTVSWYQQALGQGPQFIFQYYREEENGRGNFPPRFSGLQFPNYSSELNVNALELDDSALYLCASSTELGGNQPQHFGDGTRLSIL.

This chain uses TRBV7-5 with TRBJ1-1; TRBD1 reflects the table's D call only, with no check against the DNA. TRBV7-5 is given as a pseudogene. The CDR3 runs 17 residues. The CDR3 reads CASQEITGWALHTEAFF. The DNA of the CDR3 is TGTGCCTCACAGGAGATAACAGGGTGGGCCCTCCACACTGAAGCTTTCTTT.

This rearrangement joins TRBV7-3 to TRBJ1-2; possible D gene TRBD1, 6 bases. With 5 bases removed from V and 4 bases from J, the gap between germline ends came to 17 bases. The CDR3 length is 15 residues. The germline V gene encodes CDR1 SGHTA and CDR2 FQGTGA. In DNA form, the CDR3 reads TGTGCCAGCAGCCCGCAGGGGCAGGGCCCCTATGGCTACACCTTC. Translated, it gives CASSPQGQGPYGYTF.

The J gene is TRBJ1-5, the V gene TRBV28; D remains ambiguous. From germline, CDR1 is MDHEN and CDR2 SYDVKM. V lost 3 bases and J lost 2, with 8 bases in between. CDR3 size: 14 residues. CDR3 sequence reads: CASSFKQRNQPQHF. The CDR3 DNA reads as TGTGCCAGCAGTTTTAAACAGCGCAATCAGCCCCAGCATTTT.

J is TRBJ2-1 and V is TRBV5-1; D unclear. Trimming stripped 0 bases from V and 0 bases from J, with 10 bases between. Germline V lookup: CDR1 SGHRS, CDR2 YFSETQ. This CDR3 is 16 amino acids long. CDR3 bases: TGCGCCAGCAGCTTGGCTCCGACCAGCTCCTACAATGAGCAGTTCTTC. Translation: CASSLAPTSSYNEQFF.

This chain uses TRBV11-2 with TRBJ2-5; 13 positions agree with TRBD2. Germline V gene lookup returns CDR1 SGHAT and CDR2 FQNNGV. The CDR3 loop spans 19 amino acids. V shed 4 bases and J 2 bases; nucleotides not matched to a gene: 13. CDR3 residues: CASSSTRGSGLAGQETQYF. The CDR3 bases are TGTGCCAGCAGCTCGACCCGGGGCTCGGGACTAGCGGGACAAGAGACCCAGTACTTC.

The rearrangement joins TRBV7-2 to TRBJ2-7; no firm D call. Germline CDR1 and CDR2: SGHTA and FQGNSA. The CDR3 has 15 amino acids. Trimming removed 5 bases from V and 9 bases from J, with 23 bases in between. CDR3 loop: CASSIPNRDLRGQYF. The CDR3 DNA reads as TGTGCCAGCAGCATCCCCAACAGAGACCTACGAGGGCAGTACTTC.

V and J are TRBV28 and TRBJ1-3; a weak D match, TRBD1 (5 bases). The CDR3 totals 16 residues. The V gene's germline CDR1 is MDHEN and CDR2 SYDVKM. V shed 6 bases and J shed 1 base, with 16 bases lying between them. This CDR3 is CASRIGGGQSGNTIYF. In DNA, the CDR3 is TGTGCCAGCAGGATAGGTGGGGGTCAGTCTGGAAACACCATATATTTT.

This chain's CDR3 is CASSGSGRAGETQYF. DNA for the CDR3: TGTGCCAGCAGCGGCAGCGGAAGGGCCGGGGAGACCCAGTACTTC. V is TRBV7-2 and J is TRBJ2-5, with D maybe TRBD2 (5 bases). The CDR3 consists of 15 residues. Germline CDR1 SGHTA, CDR2 FQGNSA. Trimming removed 5 bases from V and 5 bases from J, with 18 bases in between.

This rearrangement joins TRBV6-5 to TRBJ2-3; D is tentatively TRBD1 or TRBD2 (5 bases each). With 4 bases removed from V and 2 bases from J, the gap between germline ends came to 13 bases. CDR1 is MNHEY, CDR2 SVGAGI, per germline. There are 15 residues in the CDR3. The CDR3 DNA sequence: TGTGCCAGCAGTTCCCGGGACGGCATCACAGATACGCAGTATTTT. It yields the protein CASSSRDGITDTQYF.

For the CDR3, the DNA is TGTGCCAGCAGCTGGGACTACCTCAATGAGCAGTTCTTC. Encoded protein: CASSWDYLNEQFF. The rearrangement uses TRBV11-3 and TRBJ2-1; 7 bases are a match to TRBD2. Germline V CDR1 and CDR2: SGHNT, YENEEA. Unmatched junction bases numbered 3, after V lost 4 bases and J lost 6 bases. This CDR3 has 13 amino acids.

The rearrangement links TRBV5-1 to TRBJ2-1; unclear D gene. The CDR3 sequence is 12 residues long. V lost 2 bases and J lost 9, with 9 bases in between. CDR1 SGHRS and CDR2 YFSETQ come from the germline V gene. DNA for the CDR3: TGCGCCAGCAGCTTAGATGGAATTGAGCAGTTCTTC. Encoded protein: CASSLDGIEQFF.

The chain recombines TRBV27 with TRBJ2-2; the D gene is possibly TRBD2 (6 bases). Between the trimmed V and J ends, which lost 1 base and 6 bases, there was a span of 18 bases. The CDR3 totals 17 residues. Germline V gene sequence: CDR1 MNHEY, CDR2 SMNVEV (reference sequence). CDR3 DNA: TGTGCCAGCAGTTTATTAATCTTGGACGGGGGAGCCGGGGAGCTGTTTTTT. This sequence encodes CASSLLILDGGAGELFF.

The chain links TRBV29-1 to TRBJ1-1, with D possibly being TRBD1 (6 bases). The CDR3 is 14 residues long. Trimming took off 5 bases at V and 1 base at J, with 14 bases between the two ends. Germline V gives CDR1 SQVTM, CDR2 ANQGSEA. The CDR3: CSVKTGMGNTEAFF. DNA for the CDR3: TGCAGCGTTAAAACAGGGATGGGGAACACTGAAGCTTTCTTT.

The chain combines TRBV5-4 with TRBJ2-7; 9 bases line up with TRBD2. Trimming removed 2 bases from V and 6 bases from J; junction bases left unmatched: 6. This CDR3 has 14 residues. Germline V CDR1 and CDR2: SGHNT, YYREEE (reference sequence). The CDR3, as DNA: TGTGCCAGCAGCTTAGCTAGCGGGAAGCGCGAGCAGTACTTC. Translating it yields CASSLASGKREQYF.

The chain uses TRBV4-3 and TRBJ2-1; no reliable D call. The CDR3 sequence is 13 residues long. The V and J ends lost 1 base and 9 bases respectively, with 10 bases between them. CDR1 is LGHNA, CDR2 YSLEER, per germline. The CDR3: CASSQARQGEQFF. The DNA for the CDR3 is TGCGCCAGCAGCCAAGCCCGCCAAGGTGAGCAGTTCTTC.

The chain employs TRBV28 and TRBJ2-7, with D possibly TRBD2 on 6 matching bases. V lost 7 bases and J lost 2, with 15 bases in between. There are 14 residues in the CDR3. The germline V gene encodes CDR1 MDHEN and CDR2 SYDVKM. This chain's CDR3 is CASTLMGGPYEQYF. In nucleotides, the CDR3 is TGTGCCAGCACTTTGATGGGGGGTCCCTACGAGCAGTACTTC.

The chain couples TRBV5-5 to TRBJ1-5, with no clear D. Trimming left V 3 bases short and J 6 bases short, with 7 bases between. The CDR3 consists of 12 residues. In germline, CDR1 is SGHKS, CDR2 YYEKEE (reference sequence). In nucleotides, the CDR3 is TGTGCCAGCAGCTCCTTGGGTCAGCCCCAGCATTTT. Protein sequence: CASSSLGQPQHF.

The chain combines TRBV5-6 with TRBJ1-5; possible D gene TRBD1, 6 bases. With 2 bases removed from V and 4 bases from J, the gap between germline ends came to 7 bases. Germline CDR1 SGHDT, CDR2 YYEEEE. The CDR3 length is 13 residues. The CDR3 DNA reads TGTGCCAGCAGCTTTACAGGGAATCAGCCCCAGCATTTT. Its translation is CASSFTGNQPQHF.

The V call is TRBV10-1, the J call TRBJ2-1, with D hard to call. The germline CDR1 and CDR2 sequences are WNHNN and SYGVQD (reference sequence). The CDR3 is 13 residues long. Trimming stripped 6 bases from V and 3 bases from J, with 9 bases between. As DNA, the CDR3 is TGCGCCAGCAGCCTGACGGTCTACAATGAGCAGTTCTTC. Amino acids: CASSLTVYNEQFF.

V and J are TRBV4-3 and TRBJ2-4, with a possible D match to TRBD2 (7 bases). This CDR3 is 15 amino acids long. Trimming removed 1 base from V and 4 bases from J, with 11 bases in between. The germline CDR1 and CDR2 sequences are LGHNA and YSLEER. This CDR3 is CASSQGGGLKNIQYF. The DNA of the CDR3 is TGCGCCAGCAGCCAAGGGGGGGGGCTGAAAAACATTCAGTACTTC.